This is a list of T cell receptor beta chains from one sample in a study of spatial heterogeneity in lung cancer. TCRdb re-called the 5' RACE reads with MiXCR, one entry per CDR3 protein. The table includes 70,000 to 90,000 distinct CDR3 sequences, 13% detected once. This material consisted of PBMCs, taken at surgery. The receptor set was obtained from a male donor with early-stage non-small cell lung cancer. CDR3s include the opening cysteine and the closing phenylalanine or tryptophan.

cdr3_aa	cdr3_length	j_call	v_call
CAIALRDTEAFF	12	TRBJ1-1	TRBV6-6
CASSLLGTSGSGELFF	16	TRBJ2-2	TRBV27
CASSSGTGKGNEQFF	15	TRBJ2-1	TRBV7-9
CASSPIPWDTQYF	13	TRBJ2-3	TRBV11-1
CASSSPGQVNEKLFF	15	TRBJ1-4	TRBV12-3/TRBV12-4
CASRGANYGYTF	12	TRBJ1-2	TRBV27
CASSPNTATNAGNTIYF	17	TRBJ1-3	TRBV18
CASSRALGGNTIYF	14	TRBJ1-3	TRBV7-2
CASSPGGIGGGYEQYF	16	TRBJ2-7	TRBV12-3/TRBV12-4
CASSLEGAISGANVLTF	17	TRBJ2-6	TRBV5-1
CAISPVTVGSYEQYF	15	TRBJ2-7	TRBV10-3
CSARDPRGPDTQYF	14	TRBJ2-3	TRBV20-1
CSVEKWEGDGYTF	13	TRBJ1-2	TRBV29-1
CASSSYRASNEKLFF	15	TRBJ1-4	TRBV7-8
CASSPGTTKFF	11	TRBJ2-1	TRBV27
CASRRIGGAQETQYF	15	TRBJ2-5	TRBV25-1
CASSSLRDRRTSRSSYEQYF	20	TRBJ2-7	TRBV7-9
CASSPLSGGVSYNEQFF	17	TRBJ2-1	TRBV27
CASSPWTSGQETQYF	15	TRBJ2-5	TRBV7-2
CASSTPGQGGPANYGYTF	18	TRBJ1-2	TRBV19
CASSRSGASYEQYF	14	TRBJ2-7	TRBV4-3
CASSFSTGAPEQYF	14	TRBJ2-7	TRBV7-9
CAWSRGLANYNEQFF	15	TRBJ2-1	TRBV30
CASSLPTATNQPQHF	15	TRBJ1-5	TRBV7-2
CASSLQPGLAGEQYF	15	TRBJ2-7	TRBV5-1
CASSSFGGPSNYGYTF	16	TRBJ1-2	TRBV12-3/TRBV12-4
CASSLATGPRGYTF	14	TRBJ1-2	TRBV5-1
CSVALTYEQYF	11	TRBJ2-7	TRBV29-1
CASSLEVRLSYNEQFF	16	TRBJ2-1	TRBV7-2
CSASRGPLSNEKLFF	15	TRBJ1-4	TRBV20-1
CASRWKLAGGDNEQFF	16	TRBJ2-1	TRBV5-1
CASSPLAGVVGQFF	14	TRBJ2-1	TRBV28
CASSPVLFGATQQETQYF	18	TRBJ2-5	TRBV3-1
CASSNRPEQFF	11	TRBJ2-1	TRBV12-3/TRBV12-4
CASSLELDYEQYF	13	TRBJ2-7	TRBV5-1
CAIRAGGTSPAYNEQFF	17	TRBJ2-1	TRBV10-3
CASSPRQAYNEQFF	14	TRBJ2-1	TRBV18
CASSLLSGSSYEQYF	15	TRBJ2-7	TRBV4-3
CAISVTSSTDTQYF	14	TRBJ2-3	TRBV10-3
CASSKEGGEQFF	12	TRBJ2-1	TRBV21-1
CSVSGGAGGNQPQHF	15	TRBJ1-5	TRBV29-1
CSAGRQNTEAFF	12	TRBJ1-1	TRBV20-1
CASSVGRRNEKLFF	14	TRBJ1-4	TRBV10-1
CASSPLGTGNSGELFF	16	TRBJ2-2	TRBV4-2
CASRITQLEANVLTF	15	TRBJ2-6	TRBV6-5
CASSPAEGRAFF	12	TRBJ1-1	TRBV18
CASSAELAVSSYEQYF	16	TRBJ2-7	TRBV5-4
CSVETGLNTEAFF	13	TRBJ1-1	TRBV29-1
CASSQEGGYTEAFF	14	TRBJ1-1	TRBV4-1
CASSLSLSNTEAFF	14	TRBJ1-1	TRBV7-6